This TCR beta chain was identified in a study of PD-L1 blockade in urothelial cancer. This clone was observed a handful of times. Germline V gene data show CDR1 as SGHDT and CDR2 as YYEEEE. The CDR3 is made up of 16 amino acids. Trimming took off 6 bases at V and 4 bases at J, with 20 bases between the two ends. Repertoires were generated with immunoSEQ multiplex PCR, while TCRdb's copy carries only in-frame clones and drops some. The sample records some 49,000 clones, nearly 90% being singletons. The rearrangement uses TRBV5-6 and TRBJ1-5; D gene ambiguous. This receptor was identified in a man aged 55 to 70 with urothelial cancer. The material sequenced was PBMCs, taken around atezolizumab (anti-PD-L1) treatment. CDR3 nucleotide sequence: TGTGCCAGCACCCGGAACGGAGGTGGTGGAAATCAGCCCCAGCATTTT. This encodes CASTRNGGGGNQPQHF.